This T cell receptor beta chain was recovered during a study of OX40 agonist ivuxolimab in advanced cancers. Study-level results: With doses of 0.1-3.0 mg/kg, partial responders showed among the lowest clonal expansion.

Trimming stripped 3 bases from V and 3 bases from J, with 14 bases between. Germline V CDR1 and CDR2: SGHNT, YYREEE (reference sequence). CDR3 length equals 15 residues. The assay was immunoSEQ multiplex PCR, and TCRdb's table has in-frame clones only and misses some. The sample includes about 48,000 clones, about four fifths of them seen just once. Points on this clone: The antigen is undetermined.

The sequence came from an adult with an advanced solid tumor such as melanoma, head and neck, liver or kidney cancer. The sample here was CD4+ or CD8+ T cells sorted from blood, taken in a trial of the OX40 agonist ivuxolimab. V gene TRBV5-4 combines with J gene TRBJ2-3; D not resolved. DNA for the CDR3: TGTGCCAGCAGCTGGCGGACCCAAAGTACAGATACGCAGTATTTT. Translated: CASSWRTQSTDTQYF.